One sample yielded the 2 T cell receptor beta chains listed below, sequenced in a study of shared clonotypes between healthy human individuals. Repertoires were generated with immunoSEQ multiplex PCR, while TCRdb's copy carries only in-frame clones and drops some. The table has 980,000 or so clones, approximately 80% seen once. The specimen was memory CD4+ T cells sorted from blood. The subset here: CD45RA-negative fraction. The receptors originated from a man younger than 35 in good health.

This clone was counted between two and nine times. CDR3 nucleotide sequence: TGTGCCAGCAGCTTGCGACCCCTTTACGAGCAGTACTTC. As protein: CASSLRPLYEQYF. The chain combines TRBV14 with TRBJ2-7, with D unclear. Germline CDR1 is SGHDN and CDR2 is FVKESK. This CDR3 contains 13 residues. V gave up 5 bases and J gave up 4 bases, with 12 bases separating them. The full variable domain, its missing parts supplied by reference TRBV14 and TRBJ2-7, is EAGVTQFPSHSVIEKGQTVTLRCDPISGHDNLYWYRRVMGKEIKFLLHFVKESKQDESGMPNNRFLAERTGGTYSTLKVQPAELEDSGVYFCASSLRPLYEQYFGPGTRLTVT.

V usage is TRBV10-1 and J usage is TRBJ1-4; the D gene is possibly TRBD1 (5 bases). CDR1 is WNHNN and CDR2 is SYGVQD in the germline V gene (reference sequence). This CDR3 is 12 amino acids long. Between the trimmed V and J ends, which lost 8 bases and 5 bases, there was a span of 9 bases. The CDR3 here is CASSQGNEKLFF. In nucleotides, the CDR3 is TGCGCCAGCTCTCAGGGAAATGAAAAACTGTTTTTT.